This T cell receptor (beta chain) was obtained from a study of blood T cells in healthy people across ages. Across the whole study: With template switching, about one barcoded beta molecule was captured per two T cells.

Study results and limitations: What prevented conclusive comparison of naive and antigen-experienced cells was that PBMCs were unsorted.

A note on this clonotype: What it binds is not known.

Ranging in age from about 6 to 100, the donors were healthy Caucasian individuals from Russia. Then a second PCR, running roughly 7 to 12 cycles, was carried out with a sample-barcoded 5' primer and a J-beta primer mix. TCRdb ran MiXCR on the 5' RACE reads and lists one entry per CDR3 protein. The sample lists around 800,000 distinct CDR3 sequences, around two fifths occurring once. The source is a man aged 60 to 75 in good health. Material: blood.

CDR3 sequence (DNA): TGCAGTGCTAGAGGAGGGGCTGAAGGGGGCTCAACAAATGGCTACACCTTC. Protein sequence: CSARGGAEGGSTNGYTF. The gene calls are TRBV20-1 and TRBJ1-2, with 7 bases aligning to TRBD1. The V and J ends lost 1 base and 6 bases, in that order; junction bases with no gene match: 17. Germline CDR1 is DFQATT and CDR2 is SNEGSKA (reference sequence). The CDR3 spans 17 residues.